This T cell receptor (beta chain) was sequenced during a study of T cell responses to AZD1222 COVID-19 vaccine (dated by TCRdb to about 2021). Broadly, across the study: AZD1222 recipients given second doses at about 4 weeks or at about 12 weeks were pooled, since spike-specific TCR depth and breadth were not found to differ between the two schedules. A total of about 230 trial participants underwent TCR sequencing, of whom roughly 210 received two doses of AZD1222 and about 25 received two doses of the MenACWY control vaccine. Trial participants were enrolled into age subgroups of 18-55, 56-69 and 70-plus years, which contained about 150, 28 and 57 TCR-sequenced participants, respectively.

The germline V gene yields LGHNA for CDR1 and YSLEER for CDR2. V is reduced by 0 bases and J by 4 bases, leaving a spacing of 10 bases between them. The CDR3 goes from the cysteine to the phenylalanine over 14 residues. Only the CDR3 part of the read is kept: 42 bases, read in frame from the first base. A word on this clone: Its antigen target is currently unknown. Per-nucleotide qualities are absent, and no much larger clonotype sits a single base away.

Findings and caveats that apply to the study as a whole: Because no samples from the day 14 peak response were available, repertoires could be characterized only after the peak T cell response. After two AZD1222 doses, spike-specific TCR breadth and depth were significantly higher than at day 0 and than in MenACWY recipients. Reportedly, close to half of the unique spike-specific TCRs recognized epitopes lying outside the regions that are mutated in the B.1.351 and B.1.1.7 variants. The 56-69-year group was small, and its depth increase did not reach significance, likely because of low power. Participants were mostly white British, with more females than males. The authors suggested clonal diversity may have been underestimated. The vaccine-associated CD4 TCRs covered the entire spike protein, and the dominant responses fell in regions 160-218 and 743-854. Conclusions about previously exposed vaccinees are limited, since just a handful of AZD1222 recipients were seropositive for SARS-CoV-2 at baseline.

In the paper's terms, the time point label means: baseline before first vaccination. Samples from vaccinated people were obtained from the UK trials COV001 and COV002, which included a single-blind randomized controlled phase 2/3 trial of AZD1222 (ChAdOx1 nCoV-19) in healthy adults. For TCRbeta chain sequencing, PBMC samples from trial participants were taken at day 0 and at day 28 after the second dose. The CDR3 regions of human TCRbeta chains were analyzed by immunosequencing. The paper's data handling went like this. Repertoire TCRs were matched against a reference library of SARS-CoV-2-specific TCRs generated with the MIRA antigen-specificity platform. Breadth was defined as the fraction of unique TCRs that were SARS-CoV-2-associated. Depth was defined as the fraction of total T cells that were SARS-CoV-2-associated. Using the MIRA data, every spike-specific TCR was mapped to the spike region that the TCR reacted to and assigned to either a CD4 or a CD8 class. Log10-transformed breadth and depth values were compared by one-way ANOVA with Sidak's multiple comparisons tests. TCRdb limited this immuneACCESS table to in-frame rearrangements with V and J called. A share of clones is missing; checked studies link under half to unresolved V genes, and the rest is unexplained. That table is the source of V, J and clone size, and D and trimming were worked out from the DNA. Within this sample are over 130,000 clones, with roughly 91% of them counted one time only. The top ten clonotypes cover 4.5% to 5.5% of the sample.

The TCR was taken from an adult in good health. The input for sequencing was peripheral blood, taken on day 0 of AZD1222 vaccination. The chain was built from TRBV4-3 and TRBJ2-7, and perhaps TRBD2 as D gene, on 6 matching bases. The CDR3 protein sequence reads: CASSQELGGYEQYF. The nucleotide sequence is TGCGCCAGCAGCCAAGAGCTGGGGGGTTACGAGCAGTACTTC.